The clone carrying this TCR beta chain has more than one count but fewer than ten. Its antigen is as yet unknown. CDR3 length: 15 residues. V dropped 6 bases and J dropped 0 bases, with 15 bases sitting between them. The V gene's germline CDR1 is SGHTA and CDR2 FQGNSA. TCRdb ran MiXCR on the RT-PCR reads and lists one entry per CDR3 protein. The sample carries fewer than 600,000 distinct CDR3 sequences, approximately 7.8% recorded once. These data are taken from a study of response to subunit inactivated influenza vaccine. Findings and limits, study-wide: The authors offered the suggestion that each seasonal influenza vaccination recruits few new T cells.

The rearrangement joins TRBV7-2 to TRBJ2-7; TRBD2 might be the D (6 bases). The receptor was isolated from a man between 50 and 69 years old who received an inactivated influenza vaccine. Sequencing was performed on PBMCs from blood, taken less than 25 months after vaccination. For the CDR3, the DNA is TGTGCCAGCAGTCTTTTGGGGGAGGCCTCCTACGAGCAGTACTTC. Protein sequence: CASSLLGEASYEQYF.